This TCR beta chain is drawn from a study of shared clonotypes between healthy human individuals. Study information: Researchers drew samples from two women and three men aged 18 to 49. Plates per donor: three CD4 naive, three CD4 memory, two CD8 naive, one CD8 memory. Study-level findings and limits: The sharing of 5% to 6.5% of naive CD4 clonotypes was seen across a few donors. Against clonotypes common to all four donors, non-shared ones had lower generation probabilities.

Positive CCR7 selection of CD45RO-negative cells yielded the naive CD8 cells, and terminally differentiated effector memory CD45RA+ cells were excluded. V lost 5 bases, J lost 6 bases, and 12 bases stayed unmatched. The CDR3 is 16 residues long. Germline CDR1 SGHVS, CDR2 FNYEAQ. The assay was immunoSEQ multiplex PCR, and TCRdb's table has in-frame clones only and misses some. The repertoire includes approximately 720,000 clones, about 92% of them detected once, and approximately 24% sits in the top ten. A note on this clone: Its antigen is unidentified.

Sequenced: naive CD8+ T cells sorted from blood. The chain links TRBV7-6 to TRBJ2-2; 7 nucleotides agree with TRBD1. This clonotype originated in a man aged 30-40 years in good health. CDR3 sequence reads: CASSTRPGTDSGELFF. CDR3 bases: TGTGCCAGCAGCACCCGCCCCGGGACAGATTCCGGGGAGCTGTTTTTT.